This T cell receptor (beta chain) was identified in a study of blood T cell repertoires in COVID-19. On the study more broadly: Samples taken during acute and convalescent COVID-19 were collected in the United States, Italy and Spain.

Seattle's cohort entered during active infection and was followed longitudinally. The table came from immunoSEQ multiplex PCR; TCRdb's copy has only in-frame clones and leaves some out. The sample carries some 330,000 clones, under 90% recorded once. The CDR3 is made up of 11 amino acids. CDR1 and CDR2 from the germline V gene are DFQATT and SNEGSKA (reference sequence). Between the trimmed V and J ends, which lost 8 bases and 8 bases, there was a span of 13 bases. The sample taken for sequencing was peripheral blood. This TCR was sampled from a woman aged 25 to 45 with COVID-19, enrolled during active disease. The V call is TRBV20-1, the J call TRBJ2-1, with D uncertain. The CDR3 region has the DNA TGCAGTCCTCAATTCAGGCATGAGCAGTTCTTC. Encoded protein: CSPQFRHEQFF.